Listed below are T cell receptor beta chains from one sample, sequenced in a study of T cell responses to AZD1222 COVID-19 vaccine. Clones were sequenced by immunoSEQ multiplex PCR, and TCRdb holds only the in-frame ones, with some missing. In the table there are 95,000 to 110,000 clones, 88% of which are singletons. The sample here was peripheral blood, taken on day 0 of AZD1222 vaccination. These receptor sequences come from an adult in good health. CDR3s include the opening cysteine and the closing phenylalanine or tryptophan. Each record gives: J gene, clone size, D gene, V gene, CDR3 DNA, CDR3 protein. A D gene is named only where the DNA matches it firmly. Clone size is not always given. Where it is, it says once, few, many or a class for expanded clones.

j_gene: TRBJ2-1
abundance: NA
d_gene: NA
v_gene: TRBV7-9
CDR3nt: TGTGCCAGCAGCTTAGCGGTCCAAGCTGACAATGAGCAGTTCTTC
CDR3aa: CASSLAVQADNEQFF

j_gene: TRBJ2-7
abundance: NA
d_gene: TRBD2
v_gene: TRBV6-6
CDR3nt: TGTGCCAGCAGGACGAATCCGGGACTACCTCCGTACGAGCAGTACTTC
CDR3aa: CASRTNPGLPPYEQYF

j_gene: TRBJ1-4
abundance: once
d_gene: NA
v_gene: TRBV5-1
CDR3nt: TGCGCCAGCAGCTTGGATCGGACAGCTAATGAAAAACTGTTTTTT
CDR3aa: CASSLDRTANEKLFF

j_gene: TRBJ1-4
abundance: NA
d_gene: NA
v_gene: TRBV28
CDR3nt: TGTGCCAGCAGTTTGGGAGGGCGAGGTGAAAAACTGTTTTTT
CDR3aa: CASSLGGRGEKLFF

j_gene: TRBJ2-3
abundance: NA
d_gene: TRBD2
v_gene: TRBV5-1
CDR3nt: TGCGCCAGCAGGCGAACTAGCGGCTTGAACACAGATACGCAGTATTTT
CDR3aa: CASRRTSGLNTDTQYF

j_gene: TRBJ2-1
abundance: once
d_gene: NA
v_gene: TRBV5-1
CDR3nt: TGCGCCAGCAGCTTGGCGGCTAGCTCCTACAATGAGCAGTTCTTC
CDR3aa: CASSLAASSYNEQFF

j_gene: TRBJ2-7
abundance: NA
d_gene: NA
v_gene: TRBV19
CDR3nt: TGTGCCAGTAGTACACCAGGGGTCACCTACGAGCAGTACTTC
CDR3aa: CASSTPGVTYEQYF

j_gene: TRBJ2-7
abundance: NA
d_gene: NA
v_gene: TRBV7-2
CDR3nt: TGTGCCAGCACCCCCCAGCTGGGAGTTGGAGAGCAGTACTTC
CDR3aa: CASTPQLGVGEQYF

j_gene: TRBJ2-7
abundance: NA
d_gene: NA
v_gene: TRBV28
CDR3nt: TGTGCCAGCAGGGAGCGAACCGGGACCGACTACGAGCAGTACTTC
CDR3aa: CASRERTGTDYEQYF

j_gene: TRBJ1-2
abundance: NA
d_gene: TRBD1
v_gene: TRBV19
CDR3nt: TGTGCCAGTAGGCGGACCGGGACAGGGGGACCAAAGACCTATGGCTACACCTTC
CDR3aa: CASRRTGTGGPKTYGYTF

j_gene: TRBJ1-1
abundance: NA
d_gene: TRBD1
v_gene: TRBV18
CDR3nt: TGTGCCAGCTCGTCCCTGACCGGGACAGGGATCATGAACACTGAAGCTTTCTTT
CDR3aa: CASSSLTGTGIMNTEAFF